This TCR beta chain is drawn from a study of blood T cell repertoires in COVID-19. Whole-study context: Acute and convalescent COVID-19 samples came from the United States, Italy and Spain.

Per the original data handling: Counts of nucleated cells, estimated from reference gene primer amplification, were obtained. Only in-frame clones appear in the TCRdb table, and some are missing; sequencing was by immunoSEQ multiplex PCR. That table supplies the V and J calls and clone size; D and trimming were determined from the DNA. Here the sample spans about 90,000 clones, 85% being singletons. The CDR3 runs to 12 residues. Per the germline V gene, CDR1 is MNHEY and CDR2 is SVGEGT. Between the trimmed V and J ends, which lost 0 bases and 5 bases, there was a span of 3 bases. The clonotype comes from a woman between 70 and 85 years old with active or convalescent COVID-19. The genes are TRBV6-2 or TRBV6-3 and TRBJ2-3; D uncertain. Sample: peripheral blood. This chain's CDR3 is CASSYSRDTQYF. The CDR3 bases are TGTGCCAGCAGTTACTCGAGAGATACGCAGTATTTT.